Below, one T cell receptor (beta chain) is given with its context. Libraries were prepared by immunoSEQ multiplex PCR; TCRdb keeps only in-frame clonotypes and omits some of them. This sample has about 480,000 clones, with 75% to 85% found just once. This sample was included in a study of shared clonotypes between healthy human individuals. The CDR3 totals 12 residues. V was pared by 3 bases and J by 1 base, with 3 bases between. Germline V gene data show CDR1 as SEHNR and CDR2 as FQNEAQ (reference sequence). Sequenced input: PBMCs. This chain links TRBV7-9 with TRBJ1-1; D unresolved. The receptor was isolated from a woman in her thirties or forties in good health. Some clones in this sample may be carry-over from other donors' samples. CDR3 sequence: CASSFQNTEAFF. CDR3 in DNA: TGTGCCAGCAGCTTCCAGAACACTGAAGCTTTCTTT.